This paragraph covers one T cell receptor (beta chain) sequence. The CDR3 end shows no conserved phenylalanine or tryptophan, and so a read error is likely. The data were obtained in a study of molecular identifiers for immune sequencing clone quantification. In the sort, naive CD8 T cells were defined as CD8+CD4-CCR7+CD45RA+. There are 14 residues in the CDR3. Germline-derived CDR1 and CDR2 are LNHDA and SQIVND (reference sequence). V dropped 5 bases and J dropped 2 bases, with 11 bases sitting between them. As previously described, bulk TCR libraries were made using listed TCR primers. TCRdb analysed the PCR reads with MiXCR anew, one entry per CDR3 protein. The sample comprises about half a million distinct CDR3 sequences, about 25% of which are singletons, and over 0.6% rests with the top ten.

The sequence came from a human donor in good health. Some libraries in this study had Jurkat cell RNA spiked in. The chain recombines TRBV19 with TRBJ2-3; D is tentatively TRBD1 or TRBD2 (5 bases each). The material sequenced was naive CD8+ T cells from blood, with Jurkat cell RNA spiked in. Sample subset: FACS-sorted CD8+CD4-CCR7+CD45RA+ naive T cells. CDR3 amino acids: CASSLGEYTDTQYL. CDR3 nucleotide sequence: TGTGCCAGTAGTTTGGGGGAATACACAGATACGCAGTATCTT.